These T cell receptor beta chains were read from a single sample in a study of T cell repertoires in cytomegalovirus infection. These receptors have no known antigen. MiXCR, applied by TCRdb to the reads, yields one record per CDR3 protein. The sample shows some 920,000 distinct CDR3 sequences, less than 40% of them seen only once. The sample here was cultured CD8+ T cells from PBMCs, taken from culture after CMV antigen stimulation. The receptors shown here come from a human donor in good health (CMV status not recorded). Some clones in this sample may be carry-over from other donors' samples. The CDR3 runs from the conserved cysteine through the conserved F or W. The D gene is left open where the match is weak. Expanded clones are given a class, and other clones once, few, many or no size at all.

cdr3_aa,cdr3_nt,clone_size,d_call,j_call,v_call,cdr3_length
CASSLPLVGAGFTGELFF,TGTGCCAGCAGTTTACCGTTGGTTGGGGCAGGTTTCACCGGGGAGCTGTTTTTT,-,-,TRBJ2-2,TRBV27,18
CASSEAHGEPWVEAFF,TGTGCCAGCAGTGAAGCGCACGGGGAACCATGGGTTGAAGCTTTCTTT,few,-,TRBJ1-1,TRBV6-1,16
CASSHPTSGGKDEQSF,TGTGCCAGCAGCCACCCAACTAGCGGGGGGAAGGATGAGCAGTCCTTC,once,TRBD2,TRBJ2-1,TRBV4-1,16
CASSQAPGPNQPQHF,TGTGCCAGCAGCCAAGCTCCGGGCCCCAATCAGCCCCAGCATTTT,-,-,TRBJ1-5,TRBV3-1,15
CASSDPRTGRADTQYF,TGTGCCAGCAGTGATCCCCGGACAGGGCGAGCAGATACGCAGTATTTT,once,TRBD1,TRBJ2-3,TRBV2,16
CASSSPRARGLVGGTNEQFF,TGTGCCAGCAGCTCCCCCAGGGCGCGTGGCTTAGTGGGGGGAACCAATGAGCAGTTCTTC,-,-,TRBJ2-1,TRBV7-6,20
CASSPGGVRNNEQFF,TGTGCCAGCAGCCCTGGGGGAGTTCGCAACAATGAGCAGTTCTTC,few,-,TRBJ2-1,TRBV7-9,15
CASSSSTRNQETQYF,TGTGCTAGCAGCTCCTCGACTAGGAACCAAGAGACCCAGTACTTC,once,-,TRBJ2-5,TRBV7-7,15
CASSESTGGLYGYTF,TGTGCCAGCAGTGAAAGTACAGGGGGCCTCTATGGCTACACCTTC,-,TRBD1,TRBJ1-2,TRBV2,15
CASSEAPLGSFYGYTF,TGTGCCAGCAGTGAAGCGCCTTTAGGCAGCTTCTATGGCTACACCTTC,few,-,TRBJ1-2,TRBV6-1,16
CASSVGRGPDWELFF,TGTGCCAGCAGCGTAGGGAGGGGGCCTGATTGGGAGCTGTTTTTT,-,-,TRBJ2-2,TRBV9,15
CASNVFTGDEQFF,TGTGCCAGCAATGTTTTCACAGGGGACGAGCAGTTCTTC,-,TRBD1,TRBJ2-1,TRBV28,13
CASRGDRVSSGNTIYF,TGTGCCAGCAGGGGAGACAGGGTCAGCTCTGGAAACACCATATATTTT,-,TRBD1,TRBJ1-3,TRBV2,16
CASSENRGEAFF,TGTGCCAGCAGCGAAAACAGGGGTGAAGCTTTCTTT,many,TRBD1,TRBJ1-1,TRBV7-9,12
CASRPGTDNYGYTF,TGTGCCAGCAGACCCGGGACCGACAACTATGGCTACACCTTC,-,-,TRBJ1-2,TRBV27,14
CASSRTSGDYNEQFF,TGTGCCAGCAGCCGAACTAGCGGGGACTACAATGAGCAGTTCTTC,many,TRBD2,TRBJ2-1,TRBV12-3/TRBV12-4,15
CASSFFRDHTDTQYF,TGTGCCAGCAGCTTTTTCCGGGACCACACAGATACGCAGTATTTT,few,-,TRBJ2-3,TRBV5-5,15
CASPSEAFF,TGTGCCAGTCCGTCGGAAGCTTTCTTT,few,-,TRBJ1-1,TRBV7-9,9
CASSVTLQETQYF,TGTGCCAGCAGTGTCACCCTCCAAGAGACCCAGTACTTC,few,-,TRBJ2-5,TRBV25-1,13
CASSLTGHRELSYEQYF,TGTGCCAGTAGTCTTACGGGCCACCGAGAACTATCCTACGAGCAGTACTTC,-,-,TRBJ2-7,TRBV19,17
CASSPIAGSPGELFF,TGTGCCAGCAGTCCTATTGCGGGGAGCCCCGGGGAGCTGTTTTTT,-,-,TRBJ2-2,TRBV6-6,15
CASRKTAYNEQFF,TGTGCCAGCAGAAAGACAGCCTACAATGAGCAGTTCTTC,-,-,TRBJ2-1,TRBV12-3/TRBV12-4,13
CASSQEGTNEQFF,TGCGCCAGCAGCCAAGAAGGTACAAATGAGCAGTTCTTC,-,-,TRBJ2-1,TRBV4-3,13
CASSYSTGPGEQFF,TGTGCCAGCAGTTACTCGACGGGACCTGGTGAGCAGTTCTTC,-,-,TRBJ2-1,TRBV6-5,14
CASSLRESGTEAFF,TGTGCCAGCAGCTTAAGGGAAAGCGGCACTGAAGCTTTCTTT,many,-,TRBJ1-1,TRBV5-4,14
CSAQAGAGGAFF,TGCAGTGCGCAAGCAGGGGCCGGTGGAGCTTTCTTT,-,-,TRBJ1-1,TRBV20-1,12
CASSLNSRAGIHGYTF,TGTGCCAGCAGCTTAAATTCCCGAGCCGGAATCCATGGCTACACCTTC,-,-,TRBJ1-2,TRBV7-6,16
CASSVGGGRKETQYF,TGTGCCAGCAGCGTAGGGGGGGGGCGCAAAGAGACCCAGTACTTC,-,-,TRBJ2-5,TRBV9,15